This entry lists 17 T cell receptor beta chains sequenced from one sample in a study of siplizumab effects on memory and regulatory T cells. Generated by immunoSEQ multiplex PCR, the TCRdb table keeps only in-frame clones and is missing some. The table has 70,000 to 100,000 clones, over 85% seen once; the top ten hold under 8.5%. Sequencing used CD8+ T cells sorted from blood. Receptors were obtained from a human donor in good health.

The rearrangement uses TRBV6-5 and TRBJ2-5; TRBD1 matches at 7 bases. V dropped 4 bases and J dropped 0; count of bases not matched to a gene: 2. The germline gives CDR1 MNHEY, CDR2 SVGAGI. There are 14 residues in the CDR3. Here the CDR3 DNA reads TGTGCCAGCAGTTTACAGGGGTACCAAGAGACCCAGTACTTC. Encoded protein: CASSLQGYQETQYF.

The J gene is TRBJ2-1, the V gene TRBV29-1; 8 bases are shared with TRBD1. This CDR3 has 12 residues. Germline V gives CDR1 SQVTM, CDR2 ANQGSEA. V was pared by 4 bases and J by 8 bases, with 4 bases of the junction left unmatched. The CDR3 loop is CSVAQGAHEQFF. The CDR3 nucleotides are TGCAGCGTTGCTCAGGGGGCCCATGAGCAGTTCTTC.

The chain uses TRBV7-8 and TRBJ2-6; TRBD1 aligns across 7 bases. The length of the CDR3 is 18 residues. V lost 6 bases to trimming and J lost 0 bases; unmatched junction nucleotides: 11. Germline V gives CDR1 SGHVS, CDR2 FQNEAQ. CDR3 bases: TGTGCCAGCAGTACCGGCGGACAGGCGAGCTCTGGGGCCAACGTCCTGACTTTC. Its protein product is CASSTGGQASSGANVLTF. Full variable domain (remainder filled in from reference TRBV7-8 and TRBJ2-6): GAGVSQSPRYKVAKRGQDVALRCDPISGHVSLFWYQQALGQGPEFLTYFQNEAQLDKSGLPSDRFFAERPEGSVSTLKIQRTQQEDSAVYLCASSTGGQASSGANVLTFGAGSRLTVL.

The gene calls are TRBV29-1 and TRBJ2-3; D gene ambiguous. Germline CDR1 reads SQVTM; CDR2 reads ANQGSEA. V was cut by 5 bases and J by 6 bases, with 12 bases left in between. The CDR3 covers 12 residues. The DNA for the CDR3 is TGCAGCGTTAACAATCCGACGGATACGCAGTATTTT. Encoded protein: CSVNNPTDTQYF.

The chain uses TRBV5-6 and TRBJ2-5; 15 nucleotides agree with TRBD2. Germline CDR1 SGHDT, CDR2 YYEEEE. Trimming took 4 bases from V and 5 from J; bases not matched to a gene: 6. The CDR3 runs to 16 residues. The chain's CDR3 is CASSRTSGRARETQYF. The CDR3 bases are TGTGCCAGCAGCCGGACTAGCGGGAGGGCCAGGGAGACCCAGTACTTC.

This clone was seen a single time. This rearrangement joins TRBV5-4 to TRBJ1-2; 7 nucleotides match TRBD1. Germline-derived CDR1 and CDR2 are SGHNT and YYREEE (reference sequence). CDR3 length equals 16 residues. Trimming at V came to 0 bases and at J to 4 bases, leaving 9 bases not matched to a gene. The CDR3 DNA reads as TGTGCCAGCAGCTTGGACGGGGGGGACAGCTTCTATGGCTACACCTTC. This codes for CASSLDGGDSFYGYTF.

The chain links TRBV5-6 to TRBJ2-7; 9 bases line up with TRBD2. This CDR3 contains 14 residues. The germline V gene encodes CDR1 SGHDT and CDR2 YYEEEE. Losses at the gene ends were 0 bases for V and 2 bases for J; bases not matched to a gene: 0. The CDR3: CASSLGGRAYEQYF. The CDR3 nucleotides read TGTGCCAGCAGCTTGGGCGGGAGGGCCTACGAGCAGTACTTC.

CDR3 amino acids: CATRGAGRMNTEAFF. The CDR3 DNA is TGTGCCACCAGAGGGGCCGGAAGAATGAACACTGAAGCTTTCTTT. J is TRBJ1-1 and V is TRBV15; D is perhaps TRBD1 (5 bases). Germline values: CDR1 LNHNV, CDR2 YYDKDF (reference sequence). The CDR3 spans 15 residues. Deletions cut 6 bases from V and 0 bases from J, with 14 bases between. Combining the CDR3 with reference TRBV15 and TRBJ1-1 gives the whole variable domain DAMVIQNPRYQVTQFGKPVTLSCSQTLNHNVMYWYQQKSSQAPKLLFHYYDKDFNNEADTPDNFQSRRPNTSFCFLDIRSPGLGDTAMYLCATRGAGRMNTEAFFGQGTRLTVV.

The CDR3 loop reads CASRPDWSYEQYF. Written as DNA, the CDR3 is TGCGCCAGCAGACCGGACTGGTCCTACGAGCAGTACTTC. The chain couples TRBV4-1 to TRBJ2-7; possibly TRBD2 for D (5 bases). Germline CDR1 is MGHRA and CDR2 is YSYEKL. The CDR3 consists of 13 residues. V shed 6 bases and J shed 1 base, with 10 bases lying between them.

This chain links TRBV19 with TRBJ1-1, with a tentative D call TRBD1 (5 bases). This CDR3 contains 14 residues. Germline lookup yields CDR1 LNHDA and CDR2 SQIVND (reference sequence). V dropped 6 bases and J dropped 2 bases, with 13 bases sitting between them. The CDR3 coding sequence is TGTGCCAGTAGGAACCGGGACTTAAACACTGAAGCTTTCTTT. It yields the protein CASRNRDLNTEAFF.

In its sample, this clone was seen a few times. The V gene is TRBV29-1, the J gene TRBJ1-1; a weak D match, TRBD1 (5 bases). V was trimmed by 0 bases and J by 7 bases, leaving 9 bases between them. The CDR3 has 12 amino acids. Germline CDR1 is SQVTM and CDR2 is ANQGSEA. CDR3 sequence reads: CSVEDRELEAFF. In DNA form, the CDR3 reads TGCAGCGTTGAAGACAGGGAACTTGAAGCTTTCTTT.

V gene TRBV5-4 combines with J gene TRBJ2-1; no definite D call. This CDR3 has 13 residues. V dropped 5 bases and J dropped 4 bases, with 10 bases sitting between them. Per the germline V gene, CDR1 is SGHNT and CDR2 is YYREEE (reference sequence). The chain's CDR3 is CASRPLEYNEQFF. The CDR3 DNA is TGTGCCAGCAGACCGCTAGAATACAATGAGCAGTTCTTC.

This clone was recorded once. V is TRBV7-2 and J is TRBJ2-7; TRBD2 matches 9 bases. The CDR3 extends over 14 amino acids. Germline V CDR1 and CDR2: SGHTA, FQGNSA. V dropped 5 bases and J dropped 10; count of bases not matched to a gene: 12. The CDR3 DNA is TGTGCCAGCAGCCCCACGGGGACTAGCCCGATCCAGTACTTC. Protein product: CASSPTGTSPIQYF.

This clone was recorded only once. V gene TRBV5-1 combines with J gene TRBJ2-5; D ambiguous. CDR1 and CDR2 (germline): SGHRS, YFSETQ. The ends were cut back, 3 bases at V and 4 bases at J, with 7 bases in the middle. CDR3 length equals 12 residues. The CDR3 DNA sequence: TGCGCCAGCAGCTCCACCGGAGAGACCCAGTACTTC. This translates into CASSSTGETQYF.

V gene TRBV7-2 combines with J gene TRBJ2-3; no reliable D call. Germline CDR1 reads SGHTA; CDR2 reads FQGNSA. V was trimmed by 4 bases and J by 4 bases, leaving 9 bases between them. The CDR3 totals 13 residues. For the CDR3, the DNA is TGTGCCAGCAGCTCCATTAAAGCAGATACGCAGTATTTT. Translated, it gives CASSSIKADTQYF.

The chain joins TRBV5-1 to TRBJ1-1, with unresolved D. This CDR3 has 11 residues. Germline V gene data show CDR1 as SGHRS and CDR2 as YFSETQ. Trimming left V 5 bases short and J 1 base short, with 3 bases between. The DNA of the CDR3 is TGCGCCAGCAGAGGGAACACTGAAGCTTTCTTT. Its protein product is CASRGNTEAFF.

This chain uses TRBV5-6 with TRBJ2-2; D is perhaps TRBD1 (5 bases). CDR1 is SGHDT and CDR2 is YYEEEE in the germline V gene. The CDR3 is 15 residues long. The V gene lost 0 bases and the J gene lost 3 bases, with 9 bases spanning the gap. CDR3 protein: CASSLEGFYTGELFF. The CDR3 coding sequence is TGTGCCAGCAGCTTGGAGGGGTTTTACACCGGGGAGCTGTTTTTT. Filled out from reference TRBV5-6 and TRBJ2-2, the complete variable domain reads DAGVTQSPTHLIKTRGQQVTLRCSPKSGHDTVSWYQQALGQGPQFIFQYYEEEERQRGNFPDRFSGHQFPNYSSELNVNALLLGDSALYLCASSLEGFYTGELFFGEGSRLTVL.